A selection of T cell receptor beta chains follows, all from one sample in a study of beta chain features in type 1 diabetes. Sequencing used immunoSEQ multiplex PCR; TCRdb keeps in-frame clones, though not all of them. Of under 150,000 clones in the sample, around 15% are singletons; the top ten hold 2.6%. Sequencing input: central memory CD4+ T cells from blood. Receptors originate from a man younger than 35 with type 1 diabetes. Both conserved end residues are part of each CDR3. Each record gives: D gene, clone size, V gene, J gene, CDR3 length, CDR3 protein, CDR3 DNA. The D gene is left open where the match is weak. Expanded clones get a size class; other rows say once, few or many, or leave the size out.

d_gene: .; abundance: .; v_gene: TRBV29-1; j_gene: TRBJ1-2; len: 16; CDR3aa: CSVEDPRGYRGYGYTF; CDR3nt: TGCAGCGTTGAAGATCCGAGAGGATACCGGGGGTATGGCTACACCTTC
d_gene: .; abundance: few; v_gene: TRBV14; j_gene: TRBJ2-5; len: 13; CDR3aa: CASSLLLQETQYF; CDR3nt: TGTGCCAGCAGCCTCCTCCTCCAAGAGACCCAGTACTTC
d_gene: .; abundance: .; v_gene: TRBV29-1; j_gene: TRBJ2-3; len: 17; CDR3aa: CSVEDGLGVRDTDTQYF; CDR3nt: TGCAGCGTTGAAGACGGATTGGGGGTCCGGGACACAGATACGCAGTATTTT
d_gene: TRBD1; abundance: .; v_gene: TRBV29-1; j_gene: TRBJ2-7; len: 14; CDR3aa: CSVAPGQGSNEQYF; CDR3nt: TGCAGCGTTGCCCCGGGACAGGGGTCCAACGAGCAGTACTTC
d_gene: .; abundance: .; v_gene: TRBV7-2; j_gene: TRBJ2-1; len: 14; CDR3aa: CASSVYAGTHEQFF; CDR3nt: TGTGCCAGCAGCGTATACGCGGGGACGCATGAGCAGTTCTTC
d_gene: .; abundance: few; v_gene: TRBV15; j_gene: TRBJ2-5; len: 15; CDR3aa: CATSRDSGMGETQYF; CDR3nt: TGTGCCACCAGCAGAGATTCTGGGATGGGAGAGACCCAGTACTTC
d_gene: .; abundance: many; v_gene: TRBV2; j_gene: TRBJ1-1; len: 13; CDR3aa: CASSEEGFTEAFF; CDR3nt: TGTGCCAGCAGTGAAGAAGGGTTCACTGAAGCTTTCTTT
d_gene: .; abundance: .; v_gene: TRBV30; j_gene: TRBJ1-1; len: 13; CDR3aa: CAWDDRLNTEAFF; CDR3nt: TGTGCCTGGGATGACAGGTTGAACACTGAAGCTTTCTTT
d_gene: .; abundance: .; v_gene: TRBV2; j_gene: TRBJ2-5; len: 13; CDR3aa: CASSEAQVETQYF; CDR3nt: TGTGCCAGCAGTGAAGCACAGGTGGAGACCCAGTACTTC
d_gene: .; abundance: .; v_gene: TRBV28; j_gene: TRBJ1-5; len: 12; CDR3aa: CASNQGDQPQHF; CDR3nt: TGTGCCAGCAACCAGGGCGATCAGCCCCAGCATTTT
d_gene: .; abundance: .; v_gene: TRBV29-1; j_gene: TRBJ2-3; len: 12; CDR3aa: CSVGDSTDTQYF; CDR3nt: TGCAGCGTTGGAGATAGCACAGATACGCAGTATTTT
d_gene: TRBD2; abundance: .; v_gene: TRBV9; j_gene: TRBJ2-5; len: 14; CDR3aa: CASSAGGPTETQYF; CDR3nt: TGTGCCAGCAGCGCGGGAGGGCCCACGGAGACCCAGTACTTC
d_gene: .; abundance: few; v_gene: TRBV9; j_gene: TRBJ2-5; len: 16; CDR3aa: CASSVGDGRYQETQYF; CDR3nt: TGTGCCAGCAGCGTAGGGGACGGCAGGTACCAAGAGACCCAGTACTTC
d_gene: .; abundance: .; v_gene: TRBV6-6; j_gene: TRBJ1-4; len: 12; CDR3aa: CASRSEGGKLFF; CDR3nt: TGTGCCAGCAGGTCCGAGGGGGGAAAACTGTTTTTT
d_gene: TRBD1; abundance: few; v_gene: TRBV30; j_gene: TRBJ2-3; len: 14; CDR3aa: CAWVDRGSTDTQYF; CDR3nt: TGTGCCTGGGTAGACAGGGGAAGCACAGATACGCAGTATTTT
d_gene: TRBD1; abundance: .; v_gene: TRBV7-2; j_gene: TRBJ2-7; len: 13; CDR3aa: CASSFDRGDEQYF; CDR3nt: TGTGCCAGCAGCTTTGACAGGGGAGACGAGCAGTACTTC
d_gene: .; abundance: few; v_gene: TRBV7-6; j_gene: TRBJ2-3; len: 14; CDR3aa: CASSFTGEQDTQYF; CDR3nt: TGTGCCAGCAGCTTTACGGGGGAGCAAGATACGCAGTATTTT
d_gene: .; abundance: few; v_gene: TRBV6-6; j_gene: TRBJ1-1; len: 12; CDR3aa: CASTPGNTEAFF; CDR3nt: TGTGCCAGCACCCCAGGGAACACTGAAGCTTTCTTT
d_gene: .; abundance: .; v_gene: TRBV28; j_gene: TRBJ2-1; len: 16; CDR3aa: CASSSPGHQTYNEQFF; CDR3nt: TGTGCCAGCAGCTCTCCGGGACACCAAACCTACAATGAGCAGTTCTTC
d_gene: TRBD2; abundance: .; v_gene: TRBV2; j_gene: TRBJ2-3; len: 13; CDR3aa: CASRGDHTDTQYF; CDR3nt: TGTGCCAGCCGGGGGGACCACACAGATACGCAGTATTTT
d_gene: .; abundance: .; v_gene: TRBV10-3; j_gene: TRBJ2-5; len: 11; CDR3aa: CATAREETQYF; CDR3nt: TGTGCCACGGCTCGCGAGGAGACCCAGTACTTC
d_gene: TRBD1; abundance: .; v_gene: TRBV25-1; j_gene: TRBJ2-5; len: 14; CDR3aa: CASSDPGQLETQYF; CDR3nt: TGTGCCAGCAGTGACCCGGGACAGCTAGAGACCCAGTACTTC
d_gene: TRBD2; abundance: few; v_gene: TRBV29-1; j_gene: TRBJ2-3; len: 14; CDR3aa: CSVAGLASTDTQYF; CDR3nt: TGCAGCGTTGCGGGACTAGCTAGCACAGATACGCAGTATTTT
d_gene: .; abundance: .; v_gene: TRBV19; j_gene: TRBJ2-6; len: 16; CDR3aa: CASSYIGTSGANVLTF; CDR3nt: TGTGCCAGTAGTTATATTGGGACCTCTGGGGCCAACGTCCTGACTTTC
d_gene: .; abundance: few; v_gene: TRBV4-1; j_gene: TRBJ1-2; len: 14; CDR3aa: CASSQETPRNGYTF; CDR3nt: TGCGCCAGCAGCCAAGAAACCCCCAGAAATGGCTACACCTTC
d_gene: TRBD1; abundance: .; v_gene: TRBV30; j_gene: TRBJ2-7; len: 14; CDR3aa: CAWRDGQGSYEQYF; CDR3nt: TGTGCCTGGAGGGACGGACAGGGTTCCTACGAGCAGTACTTC
d_gene: TRBD2; abundance: few; v_gene: TRBV4-1; j_gene: TRBJ2-1; len: 16; CDR3aa: CASSQDRASGKNEQFF; CDR3nt: TGCGCCAGCAGCCAAGATAGGGCTAGCGGGAAAAATGAGCAGTTCTTC
d_gene: TRBD2; abundance: .; v_gene: TRBV27; j_gene: TRBJ2-2; len: 16; CDR3aa: CASSPRGGRIAGELFF; CDR3nt: TGTGCCAGCAGTCCGCGCGGGGGGCGTATCGCCGGGGAGCTGTTTTTT
d_gene: .; abundance: many; v_gene: TRBV21-1; j_gene: TRBJ1-1; len: 13; CDR3aa: CASSGRGLVEAFF; CDR3nt: TGTGCCAGCAGCGGCAGGGGGCTAGTTGAAGCTTTCTTT
d_gene: .; abundance: few; v_gene: TRBV7-2; j_gene: TRBJ1-4; len: 13; CDR3aa: CASCRGDNEKLFF; CDR3nt: TGTGCCAGCTGTCGGGGGGACAATGAAAAACTGTTTTTT
d_gene: .; abundance: .; v_gene: TRBV30; j_gene: TRBJ2-2; len: 12; CDR3aa: CAWRWSAGELFF; CDR3nt: TGTGCCTGGAGGTGGAGCGCCGGGGAGCTGTTTTTT
d_gene: TRBD2; abundance: .; v_gene: TRBV13; j_gene: TRBJ2-1; len: 16; CDR3aa: CASSSTLGLAVSEQFF; CDR3nt: TGTGCCAGCAGCTCGACCTTGGGACTAGCAGTGAGTGAGCAGTTCTTC
d_gene: .; abundance: .; v_gene: TRBV30; j_gene: TRBJ1-1; len: 15; CDR3aa: CAWSVLGPKNTEAFF; CDR3nt: TGTGCCTGGAGTGTACTCGGGCCCAAGAACACTGAAGCTTTCTTT
d_gene: .; abundance: .; v_gene: TRBV28; j_gene: TRBJ2-6; len: 13; CDR3aa: CASIGTGANVLTF; CDR3nt: TGTGCCAGCATAGGAACTGGGGCCAACGTCCTGACTTTC
d_gene: .; abundance: .; v_gene: TRBV30; j_gene: TRBJ2-5; len: 13; CDR3aa: CAWSVRLGETQYF; CDR3nt: TGTGCCTGGAGTGTACGGCTGGGAGAGACCCAGTACTTC
d_gene: TRBD2; abundance: many; v_gene: TRBV7-2; j_gene: TRBJ2-1; len: 15; CDR3aa: CASSLALAGDNEQFF; CDR3nt: TGTGCCAGCAGCTTAGCACTAGCGGGGGACAATGAGCAGTTCTTC
d_gene: .; abundance: .; v_gene: TRBV2; j_gene: TRBJ2-5; len: 12; CDR3aa: CASTLERETQYF; CDR3nt: TGTGCCAGCACCCTTGAGCGGGAGACCCAGTACTTC
d_gene: .; abundance: .; v_gene: TRBV7-9; j_gene: TRBJ1-2; len: 15; CDR3aa: CASSLGGGVEYGYTF; CDR3nt: TGTGCCAGCAGCTTAGGAGGAGGGGTGGAATATGGCTACACCTTC